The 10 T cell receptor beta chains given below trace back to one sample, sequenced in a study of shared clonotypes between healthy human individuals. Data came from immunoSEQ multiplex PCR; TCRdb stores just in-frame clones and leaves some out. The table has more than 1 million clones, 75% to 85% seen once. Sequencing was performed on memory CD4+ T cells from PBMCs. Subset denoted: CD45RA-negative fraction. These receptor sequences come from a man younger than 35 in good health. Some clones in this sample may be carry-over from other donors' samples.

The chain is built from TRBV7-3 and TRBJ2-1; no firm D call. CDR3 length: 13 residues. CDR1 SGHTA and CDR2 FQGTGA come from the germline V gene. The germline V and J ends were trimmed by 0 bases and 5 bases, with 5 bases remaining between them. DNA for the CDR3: TGTGCCAGCAGCTTAACACAAAACAATGAGCAGTTCTTC. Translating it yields CASSLTQNNEQFF.

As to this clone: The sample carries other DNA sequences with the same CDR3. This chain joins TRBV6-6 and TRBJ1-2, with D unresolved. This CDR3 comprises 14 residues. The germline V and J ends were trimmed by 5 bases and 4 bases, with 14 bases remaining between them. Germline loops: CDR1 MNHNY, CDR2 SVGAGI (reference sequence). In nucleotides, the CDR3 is TGTGCCAGCAGTACCCTTGAAGCCAGCTATGGCTACACCTTC. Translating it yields CASSTLEASYGYTF.

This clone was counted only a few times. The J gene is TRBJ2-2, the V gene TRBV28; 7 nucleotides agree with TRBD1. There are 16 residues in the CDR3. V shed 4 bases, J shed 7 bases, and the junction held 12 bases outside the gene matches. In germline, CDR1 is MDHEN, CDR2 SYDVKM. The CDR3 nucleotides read TGTGCCAGCAGTTCCCCCTTTACAGGGGCGGTCGGGGAGCTGTTTTTT. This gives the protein CASSSPFTGAVGELFF. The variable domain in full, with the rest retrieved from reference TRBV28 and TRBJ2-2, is DVKVTQSSRYLVKRTGEKVFLECVQDMDHENMFWYRQDPGLGLRLIYFSYDVKMKEKGDIPEGYSVSREKKERFSLILESASTNQTSMYLCASSSPFTGAVGELFFGEGSRLTVL.

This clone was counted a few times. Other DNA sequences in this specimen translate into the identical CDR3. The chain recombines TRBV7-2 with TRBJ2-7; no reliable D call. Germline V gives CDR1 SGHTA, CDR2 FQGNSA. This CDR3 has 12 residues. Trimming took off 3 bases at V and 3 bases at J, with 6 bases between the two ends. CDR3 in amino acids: CASSFRLYEQYF. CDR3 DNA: TGTGCCAGCAGCTTTCGACTCTACGAGCAGTACTTC.

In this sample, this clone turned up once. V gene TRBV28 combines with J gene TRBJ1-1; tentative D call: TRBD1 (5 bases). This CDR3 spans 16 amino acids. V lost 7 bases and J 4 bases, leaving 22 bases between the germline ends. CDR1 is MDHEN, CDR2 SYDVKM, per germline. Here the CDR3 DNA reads TGTGCCAGCAATCCCCCTGGGGGGTCTAGGGGCACTGAAGCTTTCTTT. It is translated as CASNPPGGSRGTEAFF.

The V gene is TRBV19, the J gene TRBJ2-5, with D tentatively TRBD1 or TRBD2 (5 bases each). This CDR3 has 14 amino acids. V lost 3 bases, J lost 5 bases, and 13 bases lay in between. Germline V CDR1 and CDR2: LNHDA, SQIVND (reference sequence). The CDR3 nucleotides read TGTGCCAGTAGTATGGTGGGACGTCGGGAGACCCAGTACTTC. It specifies CASSMVGRRETQYF.

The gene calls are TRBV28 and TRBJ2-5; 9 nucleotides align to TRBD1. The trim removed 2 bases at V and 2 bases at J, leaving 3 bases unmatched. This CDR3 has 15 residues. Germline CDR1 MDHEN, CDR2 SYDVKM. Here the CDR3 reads CASSLRTGDQETQYF. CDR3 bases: TGTGCCAGCAGTTTACGGACAGGGGATCAAGAGACCCAGTACTTC.

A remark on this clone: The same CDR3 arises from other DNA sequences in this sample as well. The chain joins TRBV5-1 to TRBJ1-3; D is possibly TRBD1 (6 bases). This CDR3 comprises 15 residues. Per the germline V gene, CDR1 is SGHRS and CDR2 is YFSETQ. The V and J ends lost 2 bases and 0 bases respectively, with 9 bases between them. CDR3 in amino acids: CASSLQGSSGNTIYF. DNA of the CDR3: TGCGCCAGCAGCTTACAGGGATCCTCTGGAAACACCATATATTTT.

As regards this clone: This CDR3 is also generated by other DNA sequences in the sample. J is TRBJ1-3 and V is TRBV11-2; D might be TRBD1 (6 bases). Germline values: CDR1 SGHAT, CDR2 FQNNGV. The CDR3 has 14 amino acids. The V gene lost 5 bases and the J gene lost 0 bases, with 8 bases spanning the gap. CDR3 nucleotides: TGTGCCAGCAGCCTAGGGGGCTCTGGAAACACCATATATTTT. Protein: CASSLGGSGNTIYF.

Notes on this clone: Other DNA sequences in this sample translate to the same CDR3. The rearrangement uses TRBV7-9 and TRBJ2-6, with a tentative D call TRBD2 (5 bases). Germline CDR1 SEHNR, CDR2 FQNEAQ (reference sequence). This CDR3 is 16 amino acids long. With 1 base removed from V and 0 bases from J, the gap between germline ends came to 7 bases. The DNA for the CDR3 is TGTGCCAGCAGCTTAGGGGCGGGCTCTGGGGCCAACGTCCTGACTTTC. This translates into CASSLGAGSGANVLTF.